The sequence of this T cell receptor (beta chain) was determined in a study of CD8 T cells in Susac syndrome. This CDR3 comprises 14 residues. J was trimmed by 5 bases and V by 5 bases; bases with no gene match: 11. In germline, CDR1 is SQVTM, CDR2 ANQGSEA. A quantity of about 0.5 to 1 ug RNA underwent reverse transcription using random hexamers. Each CDR3 protein is one row after TCRdb ran MiXCR on the immunoSEQ multiplex PCR reads. This table holds about 94,000 distinct CDR3 sequences, 85% to 95% found once. V and J are TRBV29-1 and TRBJ2-5; 7 bases agree with TRBD2. The sample comprised CD4+ T cells from PBMCs. The sequence was collected from a human donor with Susac syndrome. The CDR3 region has the DNA TGCAGCGTTCGACTCAGACTAGCACGGGAGACCCAGTACTTC. Translation gives CSVRLRLARETQYF.